The 11 T cell receptor beta chains reported below all come from one sample, sequenced in a study of T-cell reconstitution after alpha-beta-depleted transplantation in children. Preparing the TCRbeta library involved the use of unique molecular identifiers. TCRdb reprocessed the PCR reads with MiXCR, giving one entry per CDR3 protein. This repertoire shows some 500,000 distinct CDR3 sequences, about 30% found once; its top ten account for more than 2%. Sequences were derived from PBMCs from the stem cell graft donor, sampled from the stem cell graft. Receptors were obtained from a human donor who donated a stem cell graft to a child with aplastic anemia.

This chain uses TRBV20-1 with TRBJ1-3; D perhaps matches TRBD1 (6 bases). The V gene's germline CDR1 is DFQATT and CDR2 SNEGSKA (reference sequence). Trimming cost V 5 bases and J 0 bases, with 11 bases left between them. The CDR3 length is 14 residues. The CDR3 DNA reads TGCAGTGCTCGGACAGCCGTCTCTGGAAACACCATATATTTT. It codes for CSARTAVSGNTIYF.

The chain couples TRBV6-5 to TRBJ2-3; TRBD2 agrees at 7 bases. CDR3 size: 17 residues. V was clipped by 3 bases and J by 6 bases; unmatched bases: 15. Germline CDR1 and CDR2: MNHEY and SVGAGI. The CDR3 DNA reads TGTGCCAGCAGTTATTCGCCCCAGGGAGGGCTGCTGGATACGCAGTATTTT. Its translation: CASSYSPQGGLLDTQYF.

V is TRBV12-3 or TRBV12-4 and J is TRBJ2-5, with 10 bases matching TRBD2. The CDR3 totals 20 residues. The V and J ends lost 4 bases and 2 bases, in that order; junction bases with no gene match: 19. The DNA for the CDR3 is TGTGCCAGCAGTTCCAGACTAGCGGGCGACGTCTCACACCGACAAGAGACCCAGTACTTC. Its translation: CASSSRLAGDVSHRQETQYF.

This clonotype turned up a few times. This CDR3 is CSAVRDRTLSGANVLTF. The CDR3 nucleotides are TGCAGCGCGGTTCGTGACAGGACCCTCTCTGGGGCCAACGTCCTGACTTTC. The gene calls are TRBV29-1 and TRBJ2-6, with D perhaps TRBD1 (6 bases). The CDR3 sequence is 17 residues long. Germline assignment: CDR1 SQVTM and CDR2 ANQGSEA. With 7 bases removed from V and 0 bases from J, the gap between germline ends came to 19 bases.

The genes are TRBV5-1 and TRBJ1-3; 9 bases agree with TRBD1. There are 15 residues in the CDR3. The V and J ends lost 3 bases and 0 bases, in that order; junction bases with no gene match: 1. Germline V gene lookup returns CDR1 SGHRS and CDR2 YFSETQ. The CDR3 reads CASSWGQGSGNTIYF. The CDR3 region has the DNA TGCGCCAGCAGCTGGGGACAGGGCTCTGGAAACACCATATATTTT.

The chain employs TRBV6-1 and TRBJ2-4; D uncertain. Germline CDR1 MNHNS, CDR2 SASEGT. V lost 7 bases and J lost 0, with 10 bases in between. The CDR3 loop spans 14 amino acids. The CDR3 spells CASNLQLAKNIQYF. As DNA, the CDR3 is TGTGCCAGCAACTTGCAGCTAGCCAAAAACATTCAGTACTTC.

This clonotype was observed a few times. Sequence at one end of the junction differs from germline and may be a read error. The chain carries TRBV19 and TRBJ2-5; 10 bases match TRBD2. CDR3 length: 13 residues. Germline V lookup: CDR1 LNHDA, CDR2 SQIVND (reference sequence). CDR3 sequence: CASSIGLAGEWSF. The CDR3 DNA sequence: TGTGCCAGTAGTATTGGGCTAGCGGGAGAGTGGAGCTTC.

This clonotype was counted only a few times. The junction and the germline gene differ at one end; a read error may be behind it. Here the CDR3 DNA reads TGTGCCAGCAGCTTAGGTAATCGGCCCCAGCATTTT. Its protein product is CASSLGNRPQHF. The V and J genes are TRBV7-9 and TRBJ1-5; no definite D call. The CDR3 loop spans 12 amino acids. In germline, CDR1 is SEHNR, CDR2 FQNEAQ (reference sequence).

This clonotype was detected a few times. This chain joins TRBV5-6 and TRBJ2-1, with 7 bases identical to TRBD1. CDR3 length: 14 amino acids. Per germline, CDR1 SGHDT and CDR2 YYEEEE. With V trimmed by 4 bases and J by 4 bases, 5 bases remained unmatched. In DNA form, the CDR3 reads TGTGCCAGCAGCGATGGGACAGCGTACAATGAGCAGTTCTTC. Translation: CASSDGTAYNEQFF.

This clonotype has more than one count but fewer than ten. J is TRBJ2-7 and V is TRBV20-1; possible D gene TRBD1, 8 bases. CDR1 DFQATT and CDR2 SNEGSKA come from the germline V gene (reference sequence). The CDR3 has 14 residues. Trimming pared 6 bases from V and 4 bases from J, leaving 19 bases between. CDR3: CSAPGGDRPYEQYF. In nucleotides, the CDR3 is TGCAGTGCCCCAGGGGGGGACAGGCCTTACGAGCAGTACTTC.

This clonotype was seen more than once but under ten times. The gene calls are TRBV9 and TRBJ2-1; weak D call: TRBD2 (6 bases). Germline V gene lookup returns CDR1 SGDLS and CDR2 YYNGEE. There are 15 residues in the CDR3. Trimming pared 0 bases from V and 4 bases from J, leaving 11 bases between. This CDR3 reads CASSVGGEDYNEQFF. CDR3 DNA sequence: TGTGCCAGCAGCGTAGGGGGGGAGGATTACAATGAGCAGTTCTTC.